This T cell receptor (beta chain) appears in the sequencing data of a study of regulatory T cells in long-lasting Graves disease. Study observations and caveats: The study found TRBV28, TRBJ1-2 and TRBJ2-5 favored in persistent disease.

As concerns this clonotype: Its matching antigen is unknown. The junction and the germline gene differ at one end; a read error may be behind it.

Germline values: CDR1 MNHEY, CDR2 SMNVEV (reference sequence). The CDR3 contains 13 residues. Sequencing libraries for TCR beta were prepared with iRepertoire HTBI primers and Arm-PCR of CDR3 regions. TCRdb re-derived calls from the multiplex PCR reads in MiXCR, one entry per CDR3 protein. The sample has roughly 470,000 distinct CDR3 sequences, around 20% seen once. Time point denoted: persistent/refractory GD, antithyroid drugs over 5 years with positive TRAb. Construction of the TCR library relied on RNA isolated from PBMCs. The gene calls are TRBV27 and TRBJ1-6; D is unclear. This sample comprised peripheral blood mononuclear cells (PBMCs), obtained when the disease was refractory, from a patient treated with antithyroid drugs. The clonotype originates from a female donor with Graves disease. CDR3 residues: CAGSLSRTTPLHF. The CDR3 DNA reads as TGTGCCGGCAGTTTATCCCGGACGACACCCCTCCACTTT.